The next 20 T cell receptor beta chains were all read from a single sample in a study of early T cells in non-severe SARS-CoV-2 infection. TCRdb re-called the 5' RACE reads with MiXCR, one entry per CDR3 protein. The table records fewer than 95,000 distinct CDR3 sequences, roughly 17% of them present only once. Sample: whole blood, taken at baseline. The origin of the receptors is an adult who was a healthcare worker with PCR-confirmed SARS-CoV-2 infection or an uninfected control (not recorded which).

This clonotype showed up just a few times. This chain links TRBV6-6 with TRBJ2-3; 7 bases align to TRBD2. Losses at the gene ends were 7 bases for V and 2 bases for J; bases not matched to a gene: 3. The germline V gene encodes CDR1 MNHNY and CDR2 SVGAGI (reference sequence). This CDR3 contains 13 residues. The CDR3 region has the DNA TGTGCCAGCACCCAGCGGGACACAGATACGCAGTATTTT. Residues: CASTQRDTDTQYF.

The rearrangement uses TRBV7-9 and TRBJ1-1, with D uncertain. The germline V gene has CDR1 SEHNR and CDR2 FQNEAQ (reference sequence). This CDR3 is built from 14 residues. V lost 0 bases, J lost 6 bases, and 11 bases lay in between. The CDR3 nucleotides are TGTGCCAGCAGCTTAGCGCAGCCGGGCGCTGAAGCTTTCTTT. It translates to CASSLAQPGAEAFF.

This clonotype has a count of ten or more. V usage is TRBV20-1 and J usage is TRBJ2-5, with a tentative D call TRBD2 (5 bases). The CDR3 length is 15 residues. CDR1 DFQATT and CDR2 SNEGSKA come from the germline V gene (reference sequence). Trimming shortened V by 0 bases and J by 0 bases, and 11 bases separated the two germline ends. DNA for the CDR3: TGCAGTGCTAGAGATTCGTCGGGAAACCAAGAGACCCAGTACTTC. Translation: CSARDSSGNQETQYF.

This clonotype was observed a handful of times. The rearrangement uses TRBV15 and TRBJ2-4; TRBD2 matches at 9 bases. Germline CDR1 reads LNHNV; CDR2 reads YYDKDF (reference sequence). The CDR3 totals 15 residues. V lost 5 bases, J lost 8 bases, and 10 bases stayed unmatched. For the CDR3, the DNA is TGTGCCACCAGCGGAGGCCGGCGGGAGGGGGACATTCAGTACTTC. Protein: CATSGGRREGDIQYF.

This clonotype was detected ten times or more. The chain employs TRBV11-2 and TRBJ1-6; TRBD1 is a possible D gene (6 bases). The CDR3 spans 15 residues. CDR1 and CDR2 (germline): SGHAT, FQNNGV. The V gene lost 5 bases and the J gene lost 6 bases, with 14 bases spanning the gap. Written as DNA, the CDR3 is TGTGCCAGCAGCACAGGGTGGGGGGGTAATTCACCCCTCCACTTT. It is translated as CASSTGWGGNSPLHF.

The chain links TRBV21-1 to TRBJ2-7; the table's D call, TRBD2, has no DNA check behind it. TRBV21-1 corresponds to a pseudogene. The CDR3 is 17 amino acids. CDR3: CASSDGSGRARGYEQYF. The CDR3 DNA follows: TGTGCCAGCAGCGATGGTAGCGGGAGGGCCCGTGGGTACGAGCAGTACTTC.

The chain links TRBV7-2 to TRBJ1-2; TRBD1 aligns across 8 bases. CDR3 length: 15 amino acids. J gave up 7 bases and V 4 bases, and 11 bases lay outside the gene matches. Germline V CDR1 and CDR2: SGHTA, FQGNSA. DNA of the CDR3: TGTGCCAGCAGCTCTAGTAGGACAGGGAAGGCTGGCTACACCTTC. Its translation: CASSSSRTGKAGYTF.

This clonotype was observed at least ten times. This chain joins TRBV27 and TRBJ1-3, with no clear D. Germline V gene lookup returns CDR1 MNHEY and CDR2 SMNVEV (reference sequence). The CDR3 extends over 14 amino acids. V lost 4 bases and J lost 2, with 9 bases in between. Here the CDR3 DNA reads TGTGCCAGCAGTTCCCTGGATGCTGGAAACACCATATATTTT. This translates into CASSSLDAGNTIYF.

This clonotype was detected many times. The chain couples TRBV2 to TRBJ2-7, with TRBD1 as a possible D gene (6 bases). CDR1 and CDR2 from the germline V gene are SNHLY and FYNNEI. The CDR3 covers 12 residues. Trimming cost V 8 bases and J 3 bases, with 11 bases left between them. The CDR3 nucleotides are TGTGCCAGCTCTAGGGACAACTACGAGCAGTACTTC. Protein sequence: CASSRDNYEQYF.

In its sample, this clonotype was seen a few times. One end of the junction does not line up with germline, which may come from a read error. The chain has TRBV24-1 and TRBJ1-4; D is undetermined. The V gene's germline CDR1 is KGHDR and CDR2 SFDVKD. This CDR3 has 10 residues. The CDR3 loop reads CATSDFAKFF. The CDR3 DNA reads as TGTGCCACCAGTGATTTCGCGAAATTCTTT.

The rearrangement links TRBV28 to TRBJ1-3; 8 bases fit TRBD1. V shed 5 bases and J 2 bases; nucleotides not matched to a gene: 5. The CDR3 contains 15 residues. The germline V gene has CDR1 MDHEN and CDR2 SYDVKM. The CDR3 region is CASSLGGQAGNTIYF. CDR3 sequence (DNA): TGTGCCAGCAGTCTTGGGGGACAGGCTGGAAACACCATATATTTT.

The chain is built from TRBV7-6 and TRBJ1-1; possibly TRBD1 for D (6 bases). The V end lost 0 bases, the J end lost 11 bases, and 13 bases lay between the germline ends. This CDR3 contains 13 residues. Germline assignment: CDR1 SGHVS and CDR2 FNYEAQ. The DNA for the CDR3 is TGTGCCAGCAGCTTAGCGGGAATGAGGGGGGCTTTCTTT. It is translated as CASSLAGMRGAFF.

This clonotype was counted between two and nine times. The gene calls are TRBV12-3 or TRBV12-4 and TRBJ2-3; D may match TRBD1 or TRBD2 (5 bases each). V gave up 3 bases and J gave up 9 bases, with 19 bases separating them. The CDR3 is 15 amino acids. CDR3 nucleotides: TGTGCCAGCAGTTTGGGCCAGGGCGGCGAGGGGACGCAGTATTTT. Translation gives CASSLGQGGEGTQYF.

CDR3 sequence: CSVYHSDRSTEAFF. In nucleotides, the CDR3 is TGCAGCGTTTATCATTCTGACAGGTCCACTGAAGCTTTCTTT. V usage is TRBV29-1 and J usage is TRBJ1-1, with a possible D match to TRBD1 (6 bases). Germline V gene lookup returns CDR1 SQVTM and CDR2 ANQGSEA. The CDR3 runs 14 residues. V shed 5 bases and J shed 4 bases, with 17 bases lying between them.

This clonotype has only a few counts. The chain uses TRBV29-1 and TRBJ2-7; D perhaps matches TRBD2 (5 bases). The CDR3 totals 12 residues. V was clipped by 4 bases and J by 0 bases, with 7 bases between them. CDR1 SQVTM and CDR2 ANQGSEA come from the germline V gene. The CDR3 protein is CSVGESSYEQYF. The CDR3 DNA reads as TGCAGCGTTGGGGAGAGCTCCTACGAGCAGTACTTC.

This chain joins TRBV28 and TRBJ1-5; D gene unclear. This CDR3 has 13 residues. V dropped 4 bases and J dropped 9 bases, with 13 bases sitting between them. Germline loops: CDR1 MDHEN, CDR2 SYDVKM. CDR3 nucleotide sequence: TGTGCCAGCAGTTCCGCCGGCAACCCGCCCCAGCATTTT. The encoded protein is CASSSAGNPPQHF.

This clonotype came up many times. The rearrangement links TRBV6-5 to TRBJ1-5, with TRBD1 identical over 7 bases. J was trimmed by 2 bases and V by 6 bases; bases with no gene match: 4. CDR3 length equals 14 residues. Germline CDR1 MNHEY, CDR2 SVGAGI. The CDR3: CASSPGTGNQPQHF. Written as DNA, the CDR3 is TGTGCCAGCAGCCCCGGGACAGGCAATCAGCCCCAGCATTTT.

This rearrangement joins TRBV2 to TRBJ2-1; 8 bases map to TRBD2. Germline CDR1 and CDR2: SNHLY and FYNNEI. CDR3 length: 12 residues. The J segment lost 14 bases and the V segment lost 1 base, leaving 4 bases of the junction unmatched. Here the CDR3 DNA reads TGTGCCAGCAGTGAAGAGCGGGAGCGGGAGTTCTTC. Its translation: CASSEEREREFF.

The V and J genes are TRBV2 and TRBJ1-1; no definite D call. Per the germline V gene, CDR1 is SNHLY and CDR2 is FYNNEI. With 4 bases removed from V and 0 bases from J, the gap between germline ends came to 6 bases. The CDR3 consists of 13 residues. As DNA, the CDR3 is TGTGCCAGCAGTGGGAACGTGAACACTGAAGCTTTCTTT. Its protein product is CASSGNVNTEAFF.

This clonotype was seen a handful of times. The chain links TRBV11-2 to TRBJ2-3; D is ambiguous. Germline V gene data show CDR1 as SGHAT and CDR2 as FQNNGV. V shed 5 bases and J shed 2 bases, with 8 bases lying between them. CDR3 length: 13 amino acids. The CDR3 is CASSLPFTDTQYF. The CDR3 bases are TGTGCCAGCAGCCTCCCCTTCACAGATACGCAGTATTTT.